This paragraph reports one TCR beta chain. The target antigen is unknown. The record originates from a study of CD8 T cells in ankylosing spondylitis. Study-wide findings and caveats: Reportedly, significant enrichment of disease-linked clones occurred in matched ankylosing spondylitis synovial fluid. One TCR beta motif, made up of roughly 8 highly homologous variants, appeared characteristic of ankylosing spondylitis blood. Earlier work had already found some motif variants in reactive arthritis synovial fluid and blood.

Libraries of TCR beta came from quantitative 5'-RACE with molecular barcodes. In TCRdb, the 5' RACE reads were re-called with MiXCR into one record per CDR3 protein. There are about 480,000 distinct CDR3 sequences in the sample; roughly a sixth occur only once, and approximately 1% lies in the top ten. Trimming took 4 bases from V and 4 from J, leaving 18 bases between them. The CDR3 covers 15 residues. The germline V gene has CDR1 SGHRS and CDR2 YFSETQ. The chain has TRBV5-1 and TRBJ2-7; D gene uncertain. The clonotype originates from a male donor with ankylosing spondylitis. Sequencing was performed on blood, either unsorted or a sorted T cell fraction (not recorded which). Written as DNA, the CDR3 is TGCGCCAGCAGCCTCTATGCCTCCTTTCAGTACGAGCAGTACTTC. Translation gives CASSLYASFQYEQYF.